This T cell receptor beta chain is drawn from a study of T cells of healthy individuals. Trimming cost V 4 bases and J 10 bases, with 10 bases left between them. Germline V CDR1 and CDR2: SQVTM, ANQGSEA. This CDR3 region has 10 residues. TCRdb reprocessed the 5' RACE reads with MiXCR, giving one entry per CDR3 protein. The table has around 98,000 distinct CDR3 sequences, approximately 15% seen once; the top ten hold 6.2%. The source is a human donor in good health. This chain links TRBV29-1 with TRBJ1-1, with D unresolved. CDR3 region: CSVAEEVAFF. CDR3 sequence (DNA): TGCAGCGTTGCTGAAGAGGTAGCTTTCTTT.